The TCR beta chain described here comes from a study of blood T cell repertoires in COVID-19. Study-wide context: There were acute and convalescent COVID-19 samples, and they came from the United States, Italy and Spain. T cells, B-cell-depleted T cells, or PBMCs provided the cDNA or gDNA that served as material.

With V trimmed by 6 bases and J by 8 bases, 4 bases remained unmatched. The CDR3 spans 13 residues. Germline V lookup: CDR1 SNHLY, CDR2 FYNNEI. The protocol was immunoSEQ multiplex PCR, while the TCRdb copy is restricted to in-frame clones and leaves out a portion. The sample records around 130,000 clones, 84% being singletons. What was sequenced was PBMCs or T cells enriched from blood (not recorded which). V usage is TRBV2 and J usage is TRBJ1-6; 7 nucleotides align to TRBD1. The receptor comes from a woman aged 25 to 39 who had recovered from COVID-19. This chain's CDR3 is CASRNTGDSPLHF. CDR3 bases: TGTGCCAGCAGAAATACAGGGGATTCACCCCTCCACTTT.